Shown below are 19 T cell receptor beta chains from a single sample sequenced in a study of blood T cell repertoires in COVID-19. Using immunoSEQ multiplex PCR, the repertoire was profiled, and TCRdb retains in-frame clones only, with some absent. The sample holds some 68,000 clones, about 90% seen once. Sequencing was carried out using peripheral blood. The source of these receptors is a man in his forties or fifties with COVID-19, enrolled during active disease.

This chain links TRBV2 with TRBJ1-1; TRBD1 aligns across 9 bases. The CDR3 covers 14 residues. The ends lost 5 bases at V and 4 bases at J; junction bases unmatched: 5. Germline-derived CDR1 and CDR2 are SNHLY and FYNNEI. The CDR3 sequence is CASSLQGASTEAFF. The CDR3 region has the DNA TGTGCCAGCAGTCTACAGGGGGCGAGCACTGAAGCTTTCTTT.

This chain connects TRBV19 to TRBJ1-5, with D tentatively TRBD1 (6 bases). This CDR3 contains 16 residues. V shed 3 bases and J shed 3 bases, with 15 bases lying between them. CDR1 and CDR2 from the germline V gene are LNHDA and SQIVND (reference sequence). The CDR3 protein is CASSIVPTGYNQPQHF. Here the CDR3 DNA reads TGTGCCAGTAGTATCGTGCCGACAGGTTACAATCAGCCCCAGCATTTT.

The CDR3 spells CASRGQGLWQPQHF. CDR3 DNA: TGTGCCAGTAGGGGACAGGGCCTGTGGCAGCCCCAGCATTTT. The chain combines TRBV6-1 with TRBJ1-5, with 9 bases identical to TRBD1. The length of the CDR3 is 14 residues. Germline V lookup: CDR1 MNHNS, CDR2 SASEGT. V shed 9 bases, J shed 7 bases, and the junction held 10 bases outside the gene matches.

The chain combines TRBV28 with TRBJ1-6, with 7 positions matching TRBD1. This CDR3 spans 16 amino acids. V was pared by 5 bases and J by 8 bases, with 12 bases of the junction left unmatched. Germline CDR1 reads MDHEN; CDR2 reads SYDVKM. DNA for the CDR3: TGTGCCAGCAGTCCCCGGGAGGGGGCGGATTATTCACCCCTCCACTTT. Amino acid sequence: CASSPREGADYSPLHF.

The rearrangement uses TRBV3-1 (or the pseudogene TRBV3-2) and TRBJ1-4, with 9 bases matching TRBD1. The CDR3 loop spans 13 amino acids. Trimming at V came to 4 bases and at J to 8 bases, leaving 2 bases not matched to a gene. CDR1 is LGHDT, CDR2 YNNKEL, per germline (reference sequence). CDR3 in amino acids: CASSPDRGEKLFF. CDR3 in DNA: TGTGCCAGCAGCCCGGACAGGGGCGAAAAACTGTTTTTT.

This clone was detected only once. J is TRBJ1-1 and V is TRBV5-1; D may be TRBD1 (5 bases). The CDR3 is 15 amino acids. Germline V gene sequence: CDR1 SGHRS, CDR2 YFSETQ. Trimming pared 0 bases from V and 4 bases from J, leaving 13 bases between. CDR3 residues: CASSLGFGGGTEAFF. CDR3 coding DNA: TGCGCCAGCAGCTTGGGGTTCGGGGGAGGCACTGAAGCTTTCTTT.

The rearrangement joins TRBV4-1 to TRBJ2-4, with 8 bases identical to TRBD1. Germline V gene lookup returns CDR1 MGHRA and CDR2 YSYEKL. The V and J ends lost 5 bases and 1 base, in that order; junction bases with no gene match: 7. This CDR3 contains 16 residues. CDR3 residues: CASSGQGAGAKNIQYF. The CDR3 DNA sequence: TGCGCCAGCAGCGGTCAGGGGGCTGGGGCCAAAAACATTCAGTACTTC.

J is TRBJ2-5 and V is TRBV18; 9 bases line up with TRBD1. The length of the CDR3 is 16 residues. V shed 4 bases and J 4 bases; nucleotides not matched to a gene: 10. Per the germline V gene, CDR1 is KGHSH and CDR2 is LQKENI. Written as DNA, the CDR3 is TGTGCCAGCTCACGTCCCGGGACAGGGTGGGGAGAGACCCAGTACTTC. Amino acid sequence: CASSRPGTGWGETQYF.

The chain recombines TRBV7-2 with TRBJ1-2; 12 nucleotides line up with TRBD1. The length of the CDR3 is 16 residues. The V segment lost 3 bases and the J segment 6 bases; nucleotides outside the gene matches: 8. Germline CDR1 and CDR2: SGHTA and FQGNSA. The CDR3 loop reads CASSFSGTGGADGYTF. DNA for the CDR3: TGTGCCAGCAGCTTCTCCGGGACAGGGGGCGCCGATGGCTACACCTTC.

This clone has more than one count but fewer than ten. The rearrangement uses TRBV19 and TRBJ1-3; D unresolved. Per the germline V gene, CDR1 is LNHDA and CDR2 is SQIVND (reference sequence). The CDR3 spans 14 residues. V lost 5 bases and J lost 0, with 8 bases in between. In DNA, the CDR3 is TGTGCCAGTAGTCTTGGGAGCTCTGGAAACACCATATATTTT. This sequence encodes CASSLGSSGNTIYF.

The chain carries TRBV2 and TRBJ2-1; no clear D gene. V was shortened by 3 bases and J by 6 bases, with 12 bases between the two germline ends. This CDR3 is 14 amino acids long. Germline CDR1 and CDR2: SNHLY and FYNNEI. The CDR3 DNA reads TGTGCCAGCAGTGATCTTTTACCGGGCAATGAGCAGTTCTTC. Translation gives CASSDLLPGNEQFF.

This clone showed up just once. The gene calls are TRBV5-1 and TRBJ2-1; 9 bases line up with TRBD2. V shed 4 bases, J shed 4 bases, and the junction held 18 bases outside the gene matches. The CDR3 consists of 19 residues. Germline V gene sequence: CDR1 SGHRS, CDR2 YFSETQ. This CDR3 is CASSNKASGNPPRYNEQFF. The CDR3 bases are TGCGCCAGCAGCAATAAAGCTAGCGGGAATCCCCCTAGGTACAATGAGCAGTTCTTC.

The chain couples TRBV6-6 to TRBJ2-1; possibly TRBD1 for D (5 bases). The CDR3 spans 12 residues. Trimming stripped 2 bases from V and 7 bases from J, with 6 bases between. CDR1 and CDR2 from the germline V gene are MNHNY and SVGAGI (reference sequence). DNA for the CDR3: TGTGCCAGCAGTTACGGGGCAAATGAGCAGTTCTTC. It specifies CASSYGANEQFF.

This chain links TRBV28 with TRBJ2-3; TRBD2 might be the D (6 bases). Germline assignment: CDR1 MDHEN and CDR2 SYDVKM. The length of the CDR3 is 17 residues. The V and J ends lost 4 bases and 4 bases respectively, with 21 bases between them. CDR3 DNA sequence: TGTGCCAGCAGTTCGCACGGGGGTTCATCGACACCAGATACGCAGTATTTT. This codes for CASSSHGGSSTPDTQYF. The full variable domain, in which reference TRBV28 and TRBJ2-3 provide the parts outside the CDR3, is DVKVTQSSRYLVKRTGEKVFLECVQDMDHENMFWYRQDPGLGLRLIYFSYDVKMKEKGDIPEGYSVSREKKERFSLILESASTNQTSMYLCASSSHGGSSTPDTQYFGPGTRLTVL.

This clone was seen only once. Here the CDR3 DNA reads TGTGCCAGCAGTTTTGCCCTACGAAGCGGCCGGAACACTGAAGCTTTCTTT. This gives the protein CASSFALRSGRNTEAFF. The J gene is TRBJ1-1, the V gene TRBV28; D remains ambiguous. This CDR3 spans 17 amino acids. Germline V gene lookup returns CDR1 MDHEN and CDR2 SYDVKM. Trimming cost V 3 bases and J 1 base, with 18 bases left between them.

This sequence joins TRBV6-5 and TRBJ1-2, with 7 bases that match TRBD1. This CDR3 comprises 15 residues. The V segment lost 8 bases and the J segment 8 bases; nucleotides outside the gene matches: 17. Germline loops: CDR1 MNHEY, CDR2 SVGAGI. The DNA of the CDR3 is TGTGCCAGCCTTTGGGGGGACAGCCCTCCGGAGGGCTACACCTTC. Amino acid sequence: CASLWGDSPPEGYTF.

V and J are TRBV23-1 and TRBJ1-4; tentatively, D is TRBD1 (5 bases). TRBV23-1 is flagged as an ORF with uncertain function. The CDR3 runs to 15 residues. Deletions cut 0 bases from V and 5 bases from J, with 10 bases between. This CDR3 reads CASSQSKTENEKLFF. The CDR3 DNA sequence: TGCGCCAGCAGTCAATCGAAGACAGAGAATGAAAAACTGTTTTTT.

This rearrangement joins TRBV27 to TRBJ2-7; the D is unclear. The V gene lost 3 bases and the J gene lost 2 bases, with 14 bases spanning the gap. The germline V gene encodes CDR1 MNHEY and CDR2 SMNVEV (reference sequence). The CDR3 contains 15 residues. The CDR3 protein is CASSLGVRKTYEQYF. The CDR3 DNA reads as TGTGCCAGCAGTTTGGGTGTCAGGAAAACCTACGAGCAGTACTTC.

The rearrangement uses TRBV10-3 and TRBJ2-7; 7 nucleotides match TRBD2. CDR1 is ENHRY, CDR2 SYGVKD, per germline. This CDR3 contains 15 residues. V lost 4 bases to trimming and J lost 3 bases; unmatched junction nucleotides: 9. As DNA, the CDR3 is TGTGCCATCAGTGGCAGCGGGATCTCCCTCTACGAGCAGTACTTC. Protein: CAISGSGISLYEQYF.